The sequence of this TCR beta chain was determined in a study of molecular identifiers for immune sequencing clone quantification. In the study overall: In replicates, RNA from around 20,000 or 100,000 naive CD8 cells was divided five ways and four parts were sequenced.

Naive CD8 T cell sorting was performed on the CD8+CD4-CCR7+CD45RA+ phenotype. Unmatched junction bases numbered 8, after V lost 0 bases and J lost 0 bases. The CDR3 has 17 residues. Germline V gene lookup returns CDR1 LNHNV and CDR2 YYDKDF (reference sequence). Note on this clonotype: Its antigen remains unknown.

MiXCR, applied by TCRdb to the PCR reads, yields one record per CDR3 protein. The sample yields approximately 90,000 distinct CDR3 sequences, roughly 21% seen once. General observations from the study: A shared barcode on identical TCR molecules could lead to underestimated sizes for highly expanded clones.

The sequencing sample was made of naive CD8+ T cells from blood, with Jurkat cell RNA spiked in. This sample's subset: FACS-sorted CD8+CD4-CCR7+CD45RA+ naive T cells. This rearrangement joins TRBV15 to TRBJ2-7; 7 bases map to TRBD1. This clonotype originated in a human donor in good health. Some libraries in this study had Jurkat cell RNA spiked in. The CDR3 loop is CATSREPRTGLSYEQYF. In DNA, the CDR3 is TGTGCCACCAGCAGAGAACCCCGGACAGGTCTCTCCTACGAGCAGTACTTC.